These 5 T cell receptor beta chains came from one sample sequenced in a study of T cell repertoires in cytomegalovirus infection. TCRdb used MiXCR to reprocess the reads, holding one entry per CDR3 protein. The sample consists of 740,000 or so distinct CDR3 sequences, about 40% of them appearing once. The sequenced sample consisted of PBMCs. These receptors came from a human donor in good health (CMV status not recorded). Some clones in this sample may be carry-over from other donors' samples.

The chain combines TRBV27 with TRBJ1-5; D gene uncertain. Trimming shortened V by 5 bases and J by 3 bases, and 14 bases separated the two germline ends. CDR1 is MNHEY and CDR2 is SMNVEV in the germline V gene (reference sequence). The CDR3 has 15 residues. CDR3 amino acids: CASSPHGDANQPQHF. CDR3 nucleotide sequence: TGTGCCAGCAGTCCCCATGGGGATGCCAATCAGCCCCAGCATTTT.

A few counts support this clonotype. The rearrangement joins TRBV7-9 to TRBJ1-3; D is possibly TRBD1 (5 bases). V lost 4 bases, J lost 4 bases, and 14 bases lay in between. Germline V gene data show CDR1 as SEHNR and CDR2 as FQNEAQ (reference sequence). The CDR3 contains 15 residues. CDR3 DNA sequence: TGTGCCAGCAGCTCAACCTCAGGGAACGGAAACACCATATATTTT. Translation gives CASSSTSGNGNTIYF.

The chain is built from TRBV6-6 and TRBJ1-2, with 10 bases lining up with TRBD1. There are 16 residues in the CDR3. The V segment lost 5 bases and the J segment 4 bases; nucleotides outside the gene matches: 10. Germline CDR1 and CDR2: MNHNY and SVGAGI (reference sequence). The CDR3: CASSDMGQGPFYGYTF. The CDR3 DNA reads as TGTGCCAGCAGTGATATGGGACAGGGGCCTTTCTATGGCTACACCTTC.

V gene TRBV27 combines with J gene TRBJ2-5; 7 bases agree with TRBD1. Trimming took 5 bases from V and 5 from J; bases not matched to a gene: 8. The CDR3 has 14 amino acids. From germline, CDR1 is MNHEY and CDR2 SMNVEV (reference sequence). The CDR3 DNA reads as TGTGCCAGCAGTGTACAGACAGGGCGTGAGACCCAGTACTTC. It codes for CASSVQTGRETQYF.

Note on this clonotype: A much larger clone lies a single base off, so this may be a read error. The final CDR3 position lacks the conserved phenylalanine or tryptophan, pointing to a likely read error. This rearrangement joins TRBV7-8 to TRBJ2-1; D is perhaps TRBD2 (6 bases). The length of the CDR3 is 15 residues. V shed 2 bases and J shed 5 bases, with 13 bases lying between them. Germline V gene lookup returns CDR1 SGHVS and CDR2 FQNEAQ. Written as DNA, the CDR3 is TGTGCCAGCAGCTTAAACCGGGGGTGGAACAATGAGCAGTTCTTA. This translates into CASSLNRGWNNEQFL.